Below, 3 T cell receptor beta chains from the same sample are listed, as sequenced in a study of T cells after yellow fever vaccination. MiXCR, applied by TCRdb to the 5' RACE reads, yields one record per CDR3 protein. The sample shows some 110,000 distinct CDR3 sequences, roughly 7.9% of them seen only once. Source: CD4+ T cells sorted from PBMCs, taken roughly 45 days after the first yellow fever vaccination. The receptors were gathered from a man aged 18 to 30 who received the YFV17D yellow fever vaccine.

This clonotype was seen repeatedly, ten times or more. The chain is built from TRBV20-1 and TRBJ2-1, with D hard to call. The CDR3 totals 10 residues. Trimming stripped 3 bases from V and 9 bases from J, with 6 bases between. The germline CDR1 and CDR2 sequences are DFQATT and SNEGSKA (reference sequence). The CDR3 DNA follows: TGCAGTGCTAGTCATATTGAGCAGTTCTTC. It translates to CSASHIEQFF.

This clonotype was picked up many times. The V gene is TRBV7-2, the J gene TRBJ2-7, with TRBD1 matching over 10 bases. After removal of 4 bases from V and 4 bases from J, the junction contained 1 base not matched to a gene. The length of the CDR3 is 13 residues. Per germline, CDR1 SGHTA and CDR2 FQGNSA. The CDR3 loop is CASSWGQGYEQYV. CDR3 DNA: TGTGCCAGCAGCTGGGGACAGGGGTACGAGCAGTACGTC.

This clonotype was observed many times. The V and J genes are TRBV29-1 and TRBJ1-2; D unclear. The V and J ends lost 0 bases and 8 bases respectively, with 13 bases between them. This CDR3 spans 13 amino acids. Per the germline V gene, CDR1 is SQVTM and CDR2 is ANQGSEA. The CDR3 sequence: CSVEEWTSRGYTF. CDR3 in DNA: TGCAGCGTTGAAGAATGGACCTCCCGGGGCTACACCTTC.